These 9 T cell receptor beta chains were all obtained from the same sample, sequenced in a study of OX40 agonist ivuxolimab in advanced cancers. TCRdb's copy holds only in-frame clones and misses some; the assay was immunoSEQ multiplex PCR. The sample shows 25,000 to 35,000 clones, around 85% of them seen only once. The sample consisted of CD4+ or CD8+ T cells sorted from blood, taken in a trial of the OX40 agonist ivuxolimab. The receptors here all came from an adult with an advanced solid tumor such as melanoma, head and neck, liver or kidney cancer.

By share, this clone ranks as medium-sized. The chain joins TRBV7-2 to TRBJ2-7, with D hard to call. Deletions cut 1 base from V and 4 bases from J, with 5 bases between. The CDR3 loop spans 12 amino acids. Germline lookup yields CDR1 SGHTA and CDR2 FQGNSA. The CDR3 DNA reads TGTGCCAGCAGCTTAGTGGGGTACGAGCAGTACTTC. Its translation is CASSLVGYEQYF. Full variable domain (remainder filled in from reference TRBV7-2 and TRBJ2-7): GAGVSQSPSNKVTEKGKDVELRCDPISGHTALYWYRQSLGQGLEFLIYFQGNSAPDKSGLPSDRFSAERTGGSVSTLTIQRTQQEDSAVYLCASSLVGYEQYFGPGTRLTVT.

The V and J genes are TRBV6-1 and TRBJ2-6; D not resolved. Trimming removed 0 bases at V and 0 bases at J, with 3 bases between. This CDR3 has 15 amino acids. From germline, CDR1 is MNHNS and CDR2 SASEGT. DNA of the CDR3: TGTGCCAGCAGTGAAGCAAACTCTGGGGCCAACGTCCTGACTTTC. This sequence encodes CASSEANSGANVLTF.

The J gene is TRBJ2-5, the V gene TRBV21-1. TRBV21-1 is an annotated pseudogene. This CDR3 spans 11 amino acids. The CDR3 protein is CAGGEPETQYF. The CDR3 DNA follows: TGTGCCGGGGGAGAGCCCGAGACCCAGTACTTC.

A single count supports this clone. This sequence joins TRBV5-6 and TRBJ1-2; D gene uncertain. With 2 bases removed from V and 6 bases from J, the gap between germline ends came to 8 bases. The germline CDR1 and CDR2 sequences are SGHDT and YYEEEE. This CDR3 contains 12 residues. Here the CDR3 DNA reads TGTGCCAGCAGCTTCAGGAATAATGGCTACACCTTC. As protein: CASSFRNNGYTF.

This chain links TRBV7-9 with TRBJ2-7; perhaps TRBD1 as D (5 bases). The CDR3 is 15 residues long. Trimming shortened V by 4 bases and J by 2 bases, and 15 bases separated the two germline ends. Germline V lookup: CDR1 SEHNR, CDR2 FQNEAQ (reference sequence). CDR3 sequence: CASSSTGWKTYEQYF. DNA of the CDR3: TGTGCCAGCAGCTCAACAGGCTGGAAAACCTACGAGCAGTACTTC.

The V call is TRBV7-9, the J call TRBJ1-5, with no clear D. V was pared by 11 bases and J by 2 bases, with 10 bases between. The CDR3 is made up of 12 amino acids. Looked up from germline, CDR1 is SEHNR and CDR2 is FQNEAQ (reference sequence). The DNA of the CDR3 is TGTGCCGCAACGATGGGCAATCAGCCCCAGCATTTT. The encoded protein is CAATMGNQPQHF.

This chain links TRBV19 with TRBJ2-1, with 12 bases fitting TRBD1. Trimming cost V 4 bases and J 2 bases; bases outside gene matches: 9. CDR1 is LNHDA, CDR2 SQIVND, per germline (reference sequence). This CDR3 contains 18 residues. CDR3: CASSSGTGGTMAYNEQFF. Written as DNA, the CDR3 is TGTGCCAGTAGTAGCGGGACAGGGGGCACGATGGCCTACAATGAGCAGTTCTTC.

This clone was counted only a few times. This chain connects TRBV5-1 to TRBJ2-7; possibly TRBD1 or TRBD2 for D (5 bases each). This CDR3 has 15 amino acids. V shed 0 bases and J shed 3 bases, with 13 bases lying between them. Per germline, CDR1 SGHRS and CDR2 YFSETQ. CDR3 in amino acids: CASSLVEGKSYEQYF. The DNA of the CDR3 is TGCGCCAGCAGCTTGGTTGAGGGGAAGAGCTACGAGCAGTACTTC.

This rearrangement joins TRBV6-1 to TRBJ2-2; D perhaps matches TRBD2 (6 bases). The CDR3 runs to 14 residues. Looked up from germline, CDR1 is MNHNS and CDR2 is SASEGT. V was pared by 4 bases and J by 3 bases, with 9 bases between. CDR3 sequence (DNA): TGTGCCAGCAGTGGGGGGGAGGACACCGGGGAGCTGTTTTTT. Residues: CASSGGEDTGELFF.